The clone carrying this TCR beta chain was found once. The target antigen is unknown. The data are from a study of OX40 agonist ivuxolimab in advanced cancers. In the study overall: Hepatocellular carcinoma, melanoma, renal cell or head and neck cancer occurred in dose-escalation patients. Overall study results and limits: CD8+ T cells averaged more expanded clones than CD4+.

The repertoire was sequenced with immunoSEQ multiplex PCR; TCRdb's copy has only in-frame clones and lacks some. The table has tens of thousands of clones, about 83% seen once. Germline CDR1 is PRHDT and CDR2 is FYEKMQ (reference sequence). J was trimmed by 0 bases and V by 4 bases; bases with no gene match: 3. CDR3 size: 15 residues. This clonotype was sampled from an adult with an advanced solid tumor such as melanoma, head and neck, liver or kidney cancer. This chain connects TRBV13 to TRBJ2-3; TRBD1 matches 8 bases. Sample: CD4+ or CD8+ T cells sorted from blood, taken in a trial of the OX40 agonist ivuxolimab. CDR3 sequence reads: CASSSDRGSTDTQYF. CDR3 sequence (DNA): TGTGCCAGCAGCTCCGACAGGGGTAGCACAGATACGCAGTATTTT. The variable domain in full, with the rest retrieved from reference TRBV13 and TRBJ2-3, is AAGVIQSPRHLIKEKRETATLKCYPIPRHDTVYWYQQGPGQDPQFLISFYEKMQSDKGSIPDRFSAQQFSDYHSELNMSSLELGDSALYFCASSSDRGSTDTQYFGPGTRLTVL.